This T cell receptor (beta chain) was captured by sequencing in a study of blood T cell repertoires in COVID-19. About the study: Italy, Spain and the United States were the sources of the convalescent and acute COVID-19 samples. Sources were T cells, B-cell-depleted T cells, or PBMCs; the material itself was cDNA or gDNA.

This clone occurred a few times. V was clipped by 2 bases and J by 0 bases; unmatched bases: 6. The germline V gene has CDR1 SGHNT and CDR2 YYREEE (reference sequence). The CDR3 consists of 17 residues. As processed by the authors: How many nucleated cells were present was estimated from reference gene primer amplification. Assay used: immunoSEQ multiplex PCR; TCRdb lists only in-frame clones, some missing. V, J and clone size reflect that table, while D and trimming were determined from the DNA. The top ten clones hold around 3.5% of a sample with 110,000 or so clones, around 84% of them seen once. Sequencing was carried out using peripheral blood. The chain combines TRBV5-4 with TRBJ2-1; 9 nucleotides match TRBD1. The sequence was collected from a middle-aged man with acute or convalescent COVID-19. This chain's CDR3 is CASSLGTGFSSYNEQFF. CDR3 nucleotides: TGTGCCAGCAGCTTAGGGACAGGGTTTAGCTCCTACAATGAGCAGTTCTTC. Supplemented by reference TRBV5-4 and TRBJ2-1, the full variable domain reads ETGVTQSPTHLIKTRGQQVTLRCSSQSGHNTVSWYQQALGQGPQFIFQYYREEENGRGNFPPRFSGLQFPNYSSELNVNALELDDSALYLCASSLGTGFSSYNEQFFGPGTRLTVL.